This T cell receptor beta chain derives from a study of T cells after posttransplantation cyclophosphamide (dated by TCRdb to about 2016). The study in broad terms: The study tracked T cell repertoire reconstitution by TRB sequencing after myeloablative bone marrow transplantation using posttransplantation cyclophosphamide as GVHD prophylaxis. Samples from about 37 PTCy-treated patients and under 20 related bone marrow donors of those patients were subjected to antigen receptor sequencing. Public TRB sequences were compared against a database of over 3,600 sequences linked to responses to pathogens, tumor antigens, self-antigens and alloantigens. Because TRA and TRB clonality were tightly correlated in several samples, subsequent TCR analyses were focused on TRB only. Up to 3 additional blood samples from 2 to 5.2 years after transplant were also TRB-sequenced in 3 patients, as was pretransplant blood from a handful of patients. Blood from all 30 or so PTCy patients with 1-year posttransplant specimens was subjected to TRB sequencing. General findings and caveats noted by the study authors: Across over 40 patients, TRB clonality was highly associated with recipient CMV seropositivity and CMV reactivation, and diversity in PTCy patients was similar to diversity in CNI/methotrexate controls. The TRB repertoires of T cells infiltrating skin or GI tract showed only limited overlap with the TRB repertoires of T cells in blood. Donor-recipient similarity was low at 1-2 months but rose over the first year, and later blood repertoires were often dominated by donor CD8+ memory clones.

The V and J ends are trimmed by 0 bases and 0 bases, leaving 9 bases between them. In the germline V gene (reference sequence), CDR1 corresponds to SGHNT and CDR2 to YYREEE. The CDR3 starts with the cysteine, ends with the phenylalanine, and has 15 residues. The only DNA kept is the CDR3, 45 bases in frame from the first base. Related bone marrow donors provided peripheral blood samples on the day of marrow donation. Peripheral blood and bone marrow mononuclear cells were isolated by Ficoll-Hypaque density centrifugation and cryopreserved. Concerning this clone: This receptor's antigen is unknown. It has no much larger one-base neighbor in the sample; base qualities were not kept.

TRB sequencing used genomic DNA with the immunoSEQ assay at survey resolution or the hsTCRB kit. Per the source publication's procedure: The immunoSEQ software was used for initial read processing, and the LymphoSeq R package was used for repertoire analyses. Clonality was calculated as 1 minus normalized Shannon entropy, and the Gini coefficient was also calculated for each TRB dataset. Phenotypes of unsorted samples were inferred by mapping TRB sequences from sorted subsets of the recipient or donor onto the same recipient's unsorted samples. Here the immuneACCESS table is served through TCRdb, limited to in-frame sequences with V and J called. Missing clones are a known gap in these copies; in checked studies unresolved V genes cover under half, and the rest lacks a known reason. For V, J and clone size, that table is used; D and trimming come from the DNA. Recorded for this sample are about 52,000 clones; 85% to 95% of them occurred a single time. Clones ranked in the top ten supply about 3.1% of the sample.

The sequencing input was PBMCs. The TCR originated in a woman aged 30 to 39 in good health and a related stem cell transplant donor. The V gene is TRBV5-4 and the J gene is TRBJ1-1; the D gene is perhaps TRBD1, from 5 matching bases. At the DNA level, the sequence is TGTGCCAGCAGCTTGGAGGGGTCCATGAACACTGAAGCTTTCTTT. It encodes CASSLEGSMNTEAFF.